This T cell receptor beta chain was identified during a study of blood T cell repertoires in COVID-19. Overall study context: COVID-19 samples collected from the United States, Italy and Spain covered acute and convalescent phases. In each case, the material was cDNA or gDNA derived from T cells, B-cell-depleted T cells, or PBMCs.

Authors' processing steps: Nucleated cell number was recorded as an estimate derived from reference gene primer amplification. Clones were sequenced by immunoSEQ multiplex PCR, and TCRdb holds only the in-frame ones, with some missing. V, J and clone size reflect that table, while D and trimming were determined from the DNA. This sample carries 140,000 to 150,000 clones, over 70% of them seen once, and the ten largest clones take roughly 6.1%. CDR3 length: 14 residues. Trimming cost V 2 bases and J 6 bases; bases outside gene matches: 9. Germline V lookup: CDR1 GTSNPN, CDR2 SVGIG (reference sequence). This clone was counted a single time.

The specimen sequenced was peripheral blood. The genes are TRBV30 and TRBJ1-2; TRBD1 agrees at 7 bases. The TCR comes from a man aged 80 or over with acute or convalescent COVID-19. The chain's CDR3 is CAWSLPGQRDGYTF. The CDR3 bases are TGTGCCTGGAGTCTACCGGGACAGAGAGATGGCTACACCTTC.